This T cell receptor beta chain was identified in a study of response to subunit inactivated influenza vaccine. Study conclusions and caveats: Authors suggested each seasonal flu vaccination may recruit only limited numbers of new T cells.

At least ten counts were recorded for this clonotype. The antigen is undetermined. V lost 5 bases and J 2 bases, leaving 17 bases between the germline ends. Germline V gene sequence: CDR1 ENHRY, CDR2 SYGVKD. The CDR3 is 16 residues long. MiXCR, run by TCRdb on the RT-PCR reads, gives a single entry per CDR3 protein. The table shows about 500,000 distinct CDR3 sequences, with approximately 15% occurring only once. This sample comprised CD4+ T cells sorted from PBMCs, obtained about 23 months after vaccination. This sequence originates from a man in his fifties or sixties who received an inactivated influenza vaccine. The rearrangement uses TRBV10-3 and TRBJ2-3; perhaps TRBD2 as D (7 bases). This CDR3 is CAISRGGGQLTDTQYF. The CDR3 DNA sequence: TGTGCCATCAGTAGGGGGGGCGGACAACTCACAGATACGCAGTATTTT.